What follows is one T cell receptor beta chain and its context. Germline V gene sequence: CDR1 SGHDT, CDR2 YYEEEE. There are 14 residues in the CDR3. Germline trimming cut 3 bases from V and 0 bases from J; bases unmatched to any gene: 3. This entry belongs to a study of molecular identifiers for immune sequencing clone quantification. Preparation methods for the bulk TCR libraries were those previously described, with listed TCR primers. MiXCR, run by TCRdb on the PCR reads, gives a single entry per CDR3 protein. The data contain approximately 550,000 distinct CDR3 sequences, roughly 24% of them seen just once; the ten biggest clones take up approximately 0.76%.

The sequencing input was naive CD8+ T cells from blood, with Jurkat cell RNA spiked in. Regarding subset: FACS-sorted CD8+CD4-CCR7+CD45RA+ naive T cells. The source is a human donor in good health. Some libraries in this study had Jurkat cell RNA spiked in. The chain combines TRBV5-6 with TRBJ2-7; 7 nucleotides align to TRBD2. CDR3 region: CASSSAGDSYEQYF. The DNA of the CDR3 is TGTGCCAGCAGCTCCGCGGGGGACTCCTACGAGCAGTACTTC.